These 2 T cell receptor beta chains were sequenced from one sample in a study of blood T cell repertoires in COVID-19. TCRdb keeps only in-frame clones here, not all; method: immunoSEQ multiplex PCR. This sample carries 250,000 to 350,000 clones, roughly 90% of them seen once, and the ten largest clones take 11%. Sequences were obtained from peripheral blood. These receptors all stem from a woman in her 30s with COVID-19, enrolled during active disease.

The chain uses TRBV11-3 and TRBJ2-2; D ambiguous. The V gene's germline CDR1 is SGHNT and CDR2 YENEEA. Deletions cut 5 bases from V and 1 base from J, with 14 bases between. The CDR3 is made up of 16 amino acids. The CDR3 nucleotides are TGTGCCAGCAGCCCGTGGTTTGCGGAGAACACCGGGGAGCTGTTTTTT. Amino acid sequence: CASSPWFAENTGELFF.

This chain joins TRBV7-9 and TRBJ2-7; 8 nucleotides line up with TRBD1. The germline V gene has CDR1 SEHNR and CDR2 FQNEAQ (reference sequence). V dropped 1 base and J dropped 2; count of bases not matched to a gene: 4. CDR3 length equals 15 residues. The CDR3 region is CASSLGTGITYEQYF. Here the CDR3 DNA reads TGTGCCAGCAGCTTAGGGACAGGGATCACCTACGAGCAGTACTTC.